The clone carrying this T cell receptor (beta chain) was detected only a few times. The antigen remains undetermined. V trimming: 3 bases; J trimming: 6 bases; junction bases outside the gene matches: 10. CDR1 DFQATT and CDR2 SNEGSKA come from the germline V gene (reference sequence). CDR3 length equals 15 residues. The sample is drawn from a study of blood T cells in healthy people across ages. General observations from the study: Naive and antigen-experienced cells could not be conclusively compared, given unsorted PBMCs.

Using a J-beta primer mix together with a sample-barcoded 5' primer, a second PCR was run for roughly 7 to 12 cycles. TCRdb independently ran MiXCR on the 5' RACE reads; one entry per CDR3 protein. The sample has fewer than 800,000 distinct CDR3 sequences, around 25% seen once. The sample was also reused in another study, on T cells of mothers and their children.

Sequencing was carried out using blood. The chain combines TRBV20-1 with TRBJ2-3; TRBD2 aligns across 9 bases. The receptor was derived from a boy between 10 and 17 years old in good health. CDR3 amino acids: CSASGGVAGVDTQYF. CDR3 in DNA: TGCAGTGCTAGTGGCGGAGTAGCGGGAGTTGATACGCAGTATTTT.